The rows below give T cell receptor beta chains drawn from one sample of a study of T cell responses to AZD1222 COVID-19 vaccine. TCRdb keeps only in-frame clones here, not all; method: immunoSEQ multiplex PCR. The table has 50,000 to 70,000 clones, about 85% seen once; the top ten hold roughly a fifth. Specimen: peripheral blood, collected on day 0 of MenACWY control vaccination. Every receptor here comes from an adult in good health. Each CDR3 is given with its conserved first and last residue. Each record gives: clone size, D gene, J gene, V gene, CDR3 DNA, CDR3 protein. D genes are given only for firm matches. Size tells how often a clone was seen (once, few, many) or the class of an expanded clone, and some rows leave it out.

. . TRBJ2-5 TRBV19 TGTGCCAGTACCCTGGGGGGACAACAAGAGACCCAGTACTTC CASTLGGQQETQYF
. . TRBJ2-2 TRBV11-2 TGTGCCAGCAGCTTAGCTAGCGCGAACACCGGGGAGCTGTTTTTT CASSLASANTGELFF
few . TRBJ2-2 TRBV28 TGTGCCAGCAGTTTAATAAGGGGCGCCGGGGAGCTGTTTTTT CASSLIRGAGELFF
. . TRBJ1-5 TRBV28 TGTGCCAGCAGTCTATCGGCGGGTCAGCCCCAGCATTTT CASSLSAGQPQHF
. . TRBJ2-4 TRBV9 TGTGCCAGCAGCGTCAATGAGGTAACCAAAAACATTCAGTACTTC CASSVNEVTKNIQYF
. TRBD1 TRBJ1-4 TRBV7-2 TGTGCCAGCAGCAAGGACAGGGGGAATGAAAAACTGTTTTTT CASSKDRGNEKLFF
once TRBD2 TRBJ2-3 TRBV12-3/TRBV12-4 TGTGCCAGCACGACTAGCTCTATCGATACGCAGTATTTT CASTTSSIDTQYF
. . TRBJ2-7 TRBV2 TGTGCCAGCAGCGGGGCCACTAACTACGAGCAGTACTTC CASSGATNYEQYF
. . TRBJ1-6 TRBV4-3 TGCGCCAGCAGCGGGGACTACTTTTCACCCCTCCACTTT CASSGDYFSPLHF
. TRBD1 TRBJ1-4 TRBV28 TGTGCCAGCAGTCTTTCTACAGGGGCCCTGGGAAAACTGTTTTTT CASSLSTGALGKLFF
. TRBD1 TRBJ2-5 TRBV29-1 TGCAGCGTTGAGGCCAGGGGGTCAGAGACCCAGTACTTC CSVEARGSETQYF
. . TRBJ2-1 TRBV10-3 TGTGCCATCAATAGTAGGAGCGGGCAGAGCTCCTACAATGAGCAGTTCTTC CAINSRSGQSSYNEQFF
few TRBD2 TRBJ2-3 TRBV6-2/TRBV6-3 TGTGCCAGCAGTGTAGCGGGCTCAGATACGCAGTATTTT CASSVAGSDTQYF
. . TRBJ2-1 TRBV18 TGTGCCAGCTCACCTTCGGTTTTTGAGCAGTTCTTC CASSPSVFEQFF
. . TRBJ1-2 TRBV28 TGTGCCAGCAGTTCGGACAGAGGTGGTAACTATGGCTACACCTTC CASSSDRGGNYGYTF
. TRBD2 TRBJ2-1 TRBV13 TGTGCCAGCAGCTATGATCTAGCGGATATACCGGTCAATGAGCAGTTCTTC CASSYDLADIPVNEQFF
. . TRBJ2-7 TRBV7-2 TGTGCCAGCAGCTCGGGCGGGGTCGAGCAGTACTTC CASSSGGVEQYF
. . TRBJ2-3 TRBV6-5 TGTGCCAGCAGTTTGGCCCCCGGGATCACAGATACGCAGTATTTT CASSLAPGITDTQYF